Listed here are 30 T cell receptor beta chains from one sample, sequenced in a study of T cell responses to AZD1222 COVID-19 vaccine (dated by TCRdb to the early 2020s). The time point label here, explained by the study, means: baseline before first vaccination. Library creation used the immunoSEQ multiplex PCR assay. TCRdb stores this immuneACCESS table with in-frame sequences only. Part of the clones is absent; in the studies checked, under half of the shortfall reflects unresolved V genes, and no reason is known for the rest. Within this sample are about 140,000 clones, with roughly 90% of them counted one time only. The ten biggest clones cover about 3% of the sample. The material sequenced was peripheral blood, taken on day 0 of AZD1222 vaccination. The receptor source for this set is an adult in good health.

The gene calls are TRBV19 and TRBJ2-1; unclear D gene. The germline CDR1 and CDR2 sequences are LNHDA and SQIVND (reference sequence). The CDR3 is 13 amino acids. The ends were cut back, 2 bases at V and 7 bases at J, with 9 bases in the middle. Here the CDR3 DNA reads TGTGCCAGTAGTATACCTTTAAGTAATGAGCAGTTCTTC. Its translation: CASSIPLSNEQFF.

The genes are TRBV9 and TRBJ1-2; perhaps TRBD1 as D (6 bases). With 1 base removed from V and 4 bases from J, the gap between germline ends came to 11 bases. CDR3 length: 14 amino acids. Germline CDR1 SGDLS, CDR2 YYNGEE. Written as DNA, the CDR3 is TGTGCCAGCAGCGTAACGGACAGCCCCTATGGCTACACCTTC. Protein product: CASSVTDSPYGYTF.

This clone has a single count. J is TRBJ2-1 and V is TRBV3-1 (or the pseudogene TRBV3-2); the D gene is possibly TRBD1 (6 bases). CDR1 is LGHDT, CDR2 YNNKEL, per germline (reference sequence). This CDR3 is 13 amino acids long. The V gene lost 5 bases and the J gene lost 4 bases, with 9 bases spanning the gap. The CDR3 protein is CASSFGQYNEQFF. In DNA, the CDR3 is TGTGCCAGCAGCTTTGGACAGTACAATGAGCAGTTCTTC.

This rearrangement joins TRBV19 to TRBJ1-2; perhaps TRBD1 as D (6 bases). Looked up from germline, CDR1 is LNHDA and CDR2 is SQIVND (reference sequence). V lost 3 bases, J lost 8 bases, and 19 bases lay in between. The CDR3 has 15 amino acids. Written as DNA, the CDR3 is TGTGCCAGTAGTATGTCCGGACAGTCAGTTGGCGGCTACACCTTC. Translated, it gives CASSMSGQSVGGYTF.

The chain combines TRBV6-5 with TRBJ2-5; D uncertain. The CDR3 is 11 residues long. V was clipped by 5 bases and J by 4 bases, with 5 bases between them. CDR1 and CDR2 (germline): MNHEY, SVGAGI. CDR3 DNA: TGTGCCAGCAGTATTCGAGAGACCCAGTACTTC. Its translation: CASSIRETQYF.

J is TRBJ2-7 and V is TRBV28, with D possibly matching TRBD2 (5 bases). V lost 3 bases and J lost 3, with 9 bases in between. The germline CDR1 and CDR2 sequences are MDHEN and SYDVKM. The CDR3 is 13 residues long. In DNA form, the CDR3 reads TGTGCCAGCAGTTTCCTAGGAGGCTACGAGCAGTACTTC. It is translated as CASSFLGGYEQYF.

In DNA, the CDR3 is TGTGCCAGCAGTTACAGGGCGGGAGAGCTCACAGATACGCAGTATTTT. It translates to CASSYRAGELTDTQYF. The chain uses TRBV6-2 or TRBV6-3 and TRBJ2-3; TRBD2 aligns across 7 bases. Germline trimming cut 2 bases from V and 2 bases from J; bases unmatched to any gene: 7. CDR1 MNHEY and CDR2 SVGEGT come from the germline V gene. This CDR3 region has 16 residues.

The chain combines TRBV13 with TRBJ1-1; D remains unclear. The CDR3 covers 13 residues. Germline-derived CDR1 and CDR2 are PRHDT and FYEKMQ (reference sequence). Between the trimmed V and J ends, which lost 5 bases and 5 bases, there was a span of 12 bases. The CDR3 protein is CASSLAGVTEAFF. CDR3 sequence (DNA): TGTGCCAGCAGCCTAGCCGGGGTAACTGAAGCTTTCTTT. Full variable domain (remainder filled in from reference TRBV13 and TRBJ1-1): AAGVIQSPRHLIKEKRETATLKCYPIPRHDTVYWYQQGPGQDPQFLISFYEKMQSDKGSIPDRFSAQQFSDYHSELNMSSLELGDSALYFCASSLAGVTEAFFGQGTRLTVV.

The chain uses TRBV11-2 and TRBJ1-2, with TRBD1 as a possible D gene (5 bases). The CDR3 covers 15 residues. Germline CDR1 is SGHAT and CDR2 is FQNNGV. Deletions cut 7 bases from V and 4 bases from J, with 19 bases between. The DNA for the CDR3 is TGTGCCAGCACCCCTTTAGGGCCCGGGGGCTATGGCTACACCTTC. It specifies CASTPLGPGGYGYTF. The full variable domain, completed using reference TRBV11-2 and TRBJ1-2, is EAGVAQSPRYKIIEKRQSVAFWCNPISGHATLYWYQQILGQGPKLLIQFQNNGVVDDSQLPKDRFSAERLKGVDSTLKIQPAKLEDSAVYLCASTPLGPGGYGYTFGSGTRLTVV.

The rearrangement links TRBV4-1 to TRBJ2-7, with 13 bases matching TRBD2. The CDR3 is made up of 16 amino acids. V lost 4 bases to trimming and J lost 2 bases; unmatched junction nucleotides: 5. Germline values: CDR1 MGHRA, CDR2 YSYEKL. The CDR3 DNA follows: TGCGCCAGCAGCCCCTCCACTAGCGGGAGGGCCTACGAGCAGTACTTC. It yields the protein CASSPSTSGRAYEQYF.

The count of this clone is one. The chain recombines TRBV7-6 with TRBJ1-1; 9 bases are shared with TRBD1. The V gene end was trimmed by 5 bases and the J gene end by 0 bases; junction bases not matched to a gene: 7. The CDR3 runs 16 residues. The germline gives CDR1 SGHVS, CDR2 FNYEAQ. CDR3 nucleotides: TGTGCCAGCAGCCCACGGACAGGGGCACTGAACACTGAAGCTTTCTTT. Translation gives CASSPRTGALNTEAFF.

This chain uses TRBV15 with TRBJ2-2; 12 nucleotides line up with TRBD2. The CDR3 is 17 residues long. Germline values: CDR1 LNHNV, CDR2 YYDKDF (reference sequence). Unmatched junction bases numbered 5, after V lost 1 base and J lost 5 bases. The CDR3 nucleotides read TGTGCCACCAGCAGAGGGCTAGCGGGGGGGCCTACCGGGGAGCTGTTTTTT. Translating gives CATSRGLAGGPTGELFF. Full variable domain (rest looked up from reference TRBV15 and TRBJ2-2): DAMVIQNPRYQVTQFGKPVTLSCSQTLNHNVMYWYQQKSSQAPKLLFHYYDKDFNNEADTPDNFQSRRPNTSFCFLDIRSPGLGDTAMYLCATSRGLAGGPTGELFFGEGSRLTVL.

The chain recombines TRBV6-2 or TRBV6-3 with TRBJ2-7; D may be TRBD2 (7 bases). Germline CDR1 MNHEY, CDR2 SVGEGT. The V end lost 0 bases, the J end lost 3 bases, and 15 bases lay between the germline ends. The CDR3 is 16 residues long. CDR3 coding DNA: TGTGCCAGCAGTTACTCGAAAGGGGGAGGGCGCTACGAGCAGTACTTC. Translated, it gives CASSYSKGGGRYEQYF.

V is TRBV18 and J is TRBJ2-3; 13 bases match TRBD2. The CDR3 is 17 amino acids. V lost 3 bases and J lost 3; bases outside the gene matches: 6. The germline gives CDR1 KGHSH, CDR2 LQKENI. CDR3 residues: CASSPGTSGTGTDTQYF. In DNA form, the CDR3 reads TGTGCCAGCTCACCCGGGACTAGCGGGACTGGAACAGATACGCAGTATTTT.

The CDR3 spells CASSPGLARSKNIQYF. The CDR3 DNA sequence: TGTGCCAGCAGCCCAGGACTAGCCCGGTCCAAAAACATTCAGTACTTC. The chain is built from TRBV4-2 and TRBJ2-4; 8 nucleotides match TRBD2. This CDR3 has 16 amino acids. Trimming at V came to 4 bases and at J to 2 bases, leaving 7 bases not matched to a gene. Germline V gene sequence: CDR1 LGHNA, CDR2 YNFKEQ.

V and J are TRBV9 and TRBJ2-1; no firm D call. The CDR3 sequence is 13 residues long. Trimming shortened V by 0 bases and J by 6 bases, and 7 bases separated the two germline ends. The germline V gene has CDR1 SGDLS and CDR2 YYNGEE. The chain's CDR3 is CASSVAMGNEQFF. CDR3 DNA sequence: TGTGCCAGCAGCGTAGCTATGGGCAATGAGCAGTTCTTC.

The rearrangement uses TRBV6-2 or TRBV6-3 and TRBJ2-7; D may be TRBD2 (5 bases). The V gene lost 2 bases and the J gene lost 1 base, with 9 bases spanning the gap. Germline V gives CDR1 MNHEY, CDR2 SVGEGT. This CDR3 spans 14 amino acids. The CDR3 protein is CASSYGRVSYEQYF. CDR3 DNA sequence: TGTGCCAGCAGTTACGGGAGAGTTTCCTACGAGCAGTACTTC.

V usage is TRBV7-2 and J usage is TRBJ1-3, with 9 positions matching TRBD1. The ends lost 10 bases at V and 4 bases at J; junction bases unmatched: 5. Germline CDR1 and CDR2: SGHTA and FQGNSA. The CDR3 contains 13 residues. CDR3 sequence reads: CAITQGAGNTIYF. The CDR3 DNA follows: TGTGCCATAACACAGGGGGCCGGAAACACCATATATTTT.

The genes are TRBV29-1 and TRBJ2-1; D remains unclear. CDR3 length equals 10 residues. V lost 6 bases, J lost 0 bases, and 0 bases lay in between. The germline CDR1 and CDR2 sequences are SQVTM and ANQGSEA. CDR3 nucleotides: TGCAGCGTCTCCTACAATGAGCAGTTCTTC. Protein product: CSVSYNEQFF.

This clone showed up just once. The chain uses TRBV28 and TRBJ1-3; D may be TRBD1 (5 bases). The V end was cut by 4 bases, the J end by 2 bases, with 15 bases between. Germline CDR1 and CDR2: MDHEN and SYDVKM. The length of the CDR3 is 16 residues. In DNA form, the CDR3 reads TGTGCCAGCAGTTCAGCGGGGCAGGCCGCTGGAAACACCATATATTTT. It specifies CASSSAGQAAGNTIYF.

The rearrangement links TRBV10-3 to TRBJ1-2; TRBD1 aligns across 10 bases. Trimming at V came to 9 bases and at J to 8 bases, leaving 12 bases not matched to a gene. Germline lookup yields CDR1 ENHRY and CDR2 SYGVKD. The CDR3 consists of 14 residues. The CDR3 nucleotides are TGTGCCATTGGGGACAGGGGTGTCTATGAGGGCTACACCTTC. Translated: CAIGDRGVYEGYTF.

The J gene is TRBJ2-4, the V gene TRBV4-2; 7 bases match TRBD2. J lost 6 bases, V lost 0 bases, and 2 bases had no gene match. Per the germline V gene, CDR1 is LGHNA and CDR2 is YNFKEQ. CDR3 size: 14 residues. CDR3 region: CASSQELAANIQYF. CDR3 nucleotides: TGTGCCAGCAGCCAAGAGCTAGCGGCAAACATTCAGTACTTC.

This chain uses TRBV28 with TRBJ1-5; 11 bases match TRBD1. V lost 6 bases and J lost 1; bases outside the gene matches: 8. The CDR3 covers 17 residues. CDR1 MDHEN and CDR2 SYDVKM come from the germline V gene. The chain's CDR3 is CASSTGQGAWSNQPQHF. CDR3 nucleotides: TGTGCCAGCAGCACCGGACAGGGGGCATGGAGCAATCAGCCCCAGCATTTT.

The gene calls are TRBV18 and TRBJ2-5; tentatively, D is TRBD1 (6 bases). The CDR3 totals 16 residues. Trimming removed 0 bases at V and 2 bases at J, with 13 bases between. Looked up from germline, CDR1 is KGHSH and CDR2 is LQKENI. CDR3 nucleotides: TGTGCCAGCTCACCACCCGGAAACAGGGTACAAGAGACCCAGTACTTC. Encoded protein: CASSPPGNRVQETQYF.

The V call is TRBV7-9, the J call TRBJ1-2, with no clear D. There are 14 residues in the CDR3. The V gene lost 6 bases and the J gene lost 2 bases, with 13 bases spanning the gap. The germline V gene has CDR1 SEHNR and CDR2 FQNEAQ (reference sequence). DNA for the CDR3: TGTGCCAGCAGGCTCCCCCTCAGCAACTATGGCTACACCTTC. It is translated as CASRLPLSNYGYTF.

V and J are TRBV19 and TRBJ1-5; TRBD1 agrees at 7 bases. The CDR3 is 13 residues long. Germline V gene data show CDR1 as LNHDA and CDR2 as SQIVND (reference sequence). Trimming took 7 bases from V and 6 from J; bases not matched to a gene: 6. In DNA form, the CDR3 reads TGTGCCAGTACCGACAGGGTTCGTCAGCCCCAGCATTTT. Its protein product is CASTDRVRQPQHF. Variable domain in full (rest from reference TRBV19 and TRBJ1-5): DGGITQSPKYLFRKEGQNVTLSCEQNLNHDAMYWYRQDPGQGLRLIYYSQIVNDFQKGDIAEGYSVSREKKESFPLTVTSAQKNPTAFYLCASTDRVRQPQHFGDGTRLSIL.

This clone has a single count. This chain links TRBV7-8 with TRBJ2-7; a weak D match, TRBD2 (7 bases). CDR1 is SGHVS and CDR2 is FQNEAQ in the germline V gene. The ends were cut back, 3 bases at V and 0 bases at J, with 12 bases in the middle. The CDR3 covers 15 residues. The CDR3 is CASSLQGGGSYEQYF. The CDR3 region has the DNA TGTGCCAGCAGCTTGCAGGGAGGGGGCTCCTACGAGCAGTACTTC.

The rearrangement uses TRBV5-8 and TRBJ1-1, with D unclear. Per the germline V gene, CDR1 is SGHTS and CDR2 is YDEGEE. The CDR3 consists of 15 residues. With 4 bases removed from V and 0 bases from J, the gap between germline ends came to 13 bases. CDR3 region: CASSPKGLMNTEAFF. Here the CDR3 DNA reads TGTGCCAGCAGCCCGAAAGGGCTCATGAACACTGAAGCTTTCTTT.

The gene calls are TRBV4-3 and TRBJ1-4; TRBD1 might be the D (5 bases). Trimming left V 6 bases short and J 4 bases short, with 12 bases between. CDR3 length: 14 amino acids. CDR1 and CDR2 from the germline V gene are LGHNA and YSLEER. The CDR3 DNA reads TGCGCCAGCAGTTACGGGACCTTTAATGAAAAACTGTTTTTT. It is translated as CASSYGTFNEKLFF.

The V and J genes are TRBV7-3 and TRBJ1-2; 7 nucleotides line up with TRBD1. Germline assignment: CDR1 SGHTA and CDR2 FQGTGA. J lost 8 bases, V lost 0 bases, and 12 bases had no gene match. CDR3 length equals 16 residues. For the CDR3, the DNA is TGTGCCAGCAGCTTAACGGGCCCCAGGGGGACGTGGGGCTACACCTTC. This encodes CASSLTGPRGTWGYTF.